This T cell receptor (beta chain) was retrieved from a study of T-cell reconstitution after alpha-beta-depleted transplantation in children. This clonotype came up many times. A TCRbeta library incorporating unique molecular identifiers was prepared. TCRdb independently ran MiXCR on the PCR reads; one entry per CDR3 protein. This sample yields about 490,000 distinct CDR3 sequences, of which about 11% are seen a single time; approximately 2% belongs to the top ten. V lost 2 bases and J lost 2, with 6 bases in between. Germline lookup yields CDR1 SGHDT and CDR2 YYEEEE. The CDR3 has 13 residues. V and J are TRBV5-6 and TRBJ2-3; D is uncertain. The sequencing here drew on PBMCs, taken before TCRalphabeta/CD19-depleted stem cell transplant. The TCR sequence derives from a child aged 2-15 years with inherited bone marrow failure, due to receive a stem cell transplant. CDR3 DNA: TGTGCCAGCAGCTTTGAGAACACAGATACGCAGTATTTT. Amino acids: CASSFENTDTQYF. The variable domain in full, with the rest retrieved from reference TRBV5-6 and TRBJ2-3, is DAGVTQSPTHLIKTRGQQVTLRCSPKSGHDTVSWYQQALGQGPQFIFQYYEEEERQRGNFPDRFSGHQFPNYSSELNVNALLLGDSALYLCASSFENTDTQYFGPGTRLTVL.